The 30 T cell receptor beta chains in this list originate from one sample, sequenced in a study of response to subunit inactivated influenza vaccine (dated by TCRdb to the late 2010s). The method was RT-PCR. The listed sequencing device is Illumina HiSeq 2500. TCRdb took the public reads, trimmed them with fastp at Q25, ran MiXCR for clone calling and kept in-frame beta chains. Every CDR3 protein is listed once, alongside the most common genes and DNA of its rows. The sample yields a few hundred thousand distinct CDR3 sequences; around 9.9% were counted once. In total, the top ten clones hold over 9.5% of the sample. The time point label on this specimen signifies: 45 days after influenza vaccine administration. Sequences were derived from PBMCs from blood, sampled more than 35 days after vaccination. The receptors stem from a man aged 50 to 59 who received an inactivated influenza vaccine. Donor details come from another sample of the same person, matched by shared clones.

This clonotype was counted only a few times. The V call is TRBV6-2 or TRBV6-3, the J call TRBJ2-5; weak D call: TRBD1 (6 bases). The V end lost 5 bases, the J end lost 3 bases, and 16 bases lay between the germline ends. The CDR3 totals 15 residues. CDR1 is MNHEY, CDR2 SVGEGT, per germline. The CDR3 loop reads CASSPSLAGEETQYF. The DNA of the CDR3 is TGTGCCAGCAGTCCGTCGTTGGCAGGGGAAGAGACCCAGTACTTC.

The rearrangement links TRBV5-1 to TRBJ2-1; TRBD2 matches at 12 bases. Germline lookup yields CDR1 SGHRS and CDR2 YFSETQ. The trim removed 2 bases at V and 2 bases at J, leaving 2 bases unmatched. The CDR3 runs 16 residues. The DNA for the CDR3 is TGCGCCAGCAGCTTAGCTAGCGGGGGGGCCTACAATGAGCAGTTCTTC. Its protein is CASSLASGGAYNEQFF.

This chain uses TRBV12-3 or TRBV12-4 with TRBJ2-1, with 8 bases aligning to TRBD2. This CDR3 is built from 16 residues. V shed 5 bases and J 0 bases; nucleotides not matched to a gene: 6. CDR3 sequence: CASSNLSGSSYNEQFF. As DNA, the CDR3 is TGTGCCAGCAGTAACCTAAGCGGGAGCTCCTACAATGAGCAGTTCTTC.

This clonotype showed up many times. The chain carries TRBV5-1 and TRBJ2-5; D perhaps matches TRBD1 (6 bases). CDR1 and CDR2 (germline): SGHRS, YFSETQ. Trimming left V 4 bases short and J 4 bases short, with 20 bases between. The CDR3 has 16 amino acids. CDR3 loop: CASSLNRDTLVETQYF. Here the CDR3 DNA reads TGCGCCAGCAGCCTGAACCGGGACACCTTAGTAGAGACCCAGTACTTC.

The chain recombines TRBV9 with TRBJ2-3; D unclear. CDR3 length equals 13 residues. Trimming took 0 bases from V and 2 from J, leaving 4 bases between them. Germline CDR1 and CDR2: SGDLS and YYNGEE. This CDR3 is CASSVENTDTQYF. CDR3 sequence (DNA): TGTGCCAGCAGCGTAGAAAACACAGATACGCAGTATTTT.

The chain couples TRBV2 to TRBJ2-1; 7 nucleotides align to TRBD1. CDR3 length: 15 residues. The germline V gene has CDR1 SNHLY and CDR2 FYNNEI. The V gene end was trimmed by 4 bases and the J gene end by 6 bases; junction bases not matched to a gene: 9. CDR3 loop: CASSVDRVQSNEQFF. CDR3 DNA: TGTGCCAGCAGTGTAGACAGGGTACAAAGCAATGAGCAGTTCTTC.

This rearrangement joins TRBV6-1 to TRBJ2-1, with D possibly called TRBD1 or TRBD2 (6 bases each). V was shortened by 6 bases and J by 8 bases, with 14 bases between the two germline ends. This CDR3 comprises 13 residues. Germline CDR1 reads MNHNS; CDR2 reads SASEGT. CDR3 nucleotide sequence: TGTGCCAGCAGCGGGGGCGGGGTCTATGAGCAGTTCTTC. It codes for CASSGGGVYEQFF.

This clonotype has a handful of counts. This sequence joins TRBV6-5 and TRBJ2-2; 8 positions agree with TRBD1. V shed 3 bases, J shed 6 bases, and the junction held 9 bases outside the gene matches. CDR1 and CDR2 from the germline V gene are MNHEY and SVGAGI. The CDR3 is 16 amino acids. The CDR3 bases are TGTGCCAGCAGTTATGGGCGTAGGACAGGGCCCGGGGAGCTGTTTTTT. This encodes CASSYGRRTGPGELFF.

J is TRBJ2-1 and V is TRBV12-3 or TRBV12-4, with 10 bases lining up with TRBD1. The CDR3 has 16 amino acids. Trimming at V came to 6 bases and at J to 4 bases, leaving 9 bases not matched to a gene. CDR3 protein: CASRNTGTGAYNEQFF. CDR3 sequence (DNA): TGTGCCAGCAGAAATACCGGGACAGGGGCATACAATGAGCAGTTCTTC.

This clonotype was seen repeatedly, ten times or more. The V gene is TRBV12-3 or TRBV12-4, the J gene TRBJ1-2; D might be TRBD1 (5 bases). CDR3 length equals 16 residues. Trimming left V 5 bases short and J 5 bases short, with 21 bases between. The CDR3 reads CASSSSGQGGWYGYTF. In nucleotides, the CDR3 is TGTGCCAGCAGTAGTTCTGGGCAGGGCGGCTGGTATGGCTACACCTTC.

The chain carries TRBV20-1 and TRBJ2-7; 12 bases align to TRBD1. The length of the CDR3 is 16 residues. J was trimmed by 3 bases and V by 3 bases; bases with no gene match: 9. Germline V gene sequence: CDR1 DFQATT, CDR2 SNEGSKA (reference sequence). The CDR3 here is CSARAGTGGFVYEQYF. CDR3 DNA sequence: TGCAGTGCTAGGGCGGGGACAGGGGGCTTCGTCTACGAGCAGTACTTC.

This clonotype was recorded a few times. The chain has TRBV6-6 and TRBJ1-2, with TRBD1 as a possible D gene (5 bases). Per germline, CDR1 MNHNY and CDR2 SVGAGI (reference sequence). Trimming pared 2 bases from V and 7 bases from J, leaving 8 bases between. This CDR3 comprises 12 residues. CDR3 protein: CASSYGAAGYTF. The CDR3 bases are TGTGCCAGCAGTTACGGGGCCGCTGGCTACACCTTC.

The chain joins TRBV5-8 to TRBJ2-1; 8 bases map to TRBD2. The CDR3 is made up of 15 amino acids. Trimming removed 6 bases from V and 0 bases from J; junction bases left unmatched: 5. Germline V gene sequence: CDR1 SGHTS, CDR2 YDEGEE. CDR3 coding DNA: TGTGCCAGCAACCCCGGGACTAGCTCCTACAATGAGCAGTTCTTC. Translation gives CASNPGTSSYNEQFF.

The chain couples TRBV12-3 or TRBV12-4 to TRBJ2-2; D gene uncertain. This CDR3 is 13 amino acids long. The ends were cut back, 3 bases at V and 9 bases at J, with 11 bases in the middle. The CDR3 protein is CASSLAVLRELFF. CDR3 coding DNA: TGTGCCAGCAGTTTGGCCGTTTTACGGGAGCTGTTTTTT.

The gene calls are TRBV4-3 and TRBJ2-3, with a tentative D call TRBD2 (5 bases). Germline CDR1 LGHNA, CDR2 YSLEER. V was trimmed by 1 base and J by 5 bases, leaving 16 bases between them. The CDR3 is 16 amino acids. DNA of the CDR3: TGCGCCAGCAGCCAAGGGTCGAACCCCCGGGGAGATACGCAGTATTTT. It translates to CASSQGSNPRGDTQYF.

This clonotype was counted between two and nine times. The V gene is TRBV7-9, the J gene TRBJ2-2, with TRBD1 matching 10 bases. Per germline, CDR1 SEHNR and CDR2 FQNEAQ (reference sequence). V lost 3 bases and J lost 2; bases outside the gene matches: 3. This CDR3 contains 16 residues. In nucleotides, the CDR3 is TGTGCCAGCAGCTTGGGGACAGGGGACAACACCGGGGAGCTGTTTTTT. Protein: CASSLGTGDNTGELFF.

The V call is TRBV7-9, the J call TRBJ1-5; TRBD1 is a possible D gene (6 bases). The CDR3 length is 15 residues. The ends were cut back, 5 bases at V and 5 bases at J, with 16 bases in the middle. Germline CDR1 is SEHNR and CDR2 is FQNEAQ (reference sequence). CDR3 sequence reads: CASSEGSGHYQPQHF. The CDR3 region has the DNA TGTGCCAGCAGCGAAGGGTCGGGACACTATCAGCCCCAGCATTTT.

There are many counts of this clonotype. V and J are TRBV20-1 and TRBJ1-1, with D tentatively TRBD1 (6 bases). The germline V gene encodes CDR1 DFQATT and CDR2 SNEGSKA (reference sequence). Trimming pared 5 bases from V and 1 base from J, leaving 11 bases between. The CDR3 spans 13 residues. The CDR3: CSARRQANTEAFF. As DNA, the CDR3 is TGCAGTGCTCGGCGACAGGCGAACACTGAAGCTTTCTTT.

A few counts support this clonotype. The CDR3 nucleotides read TGTGCCAGCAGCTCCCGCTATTCAGGGTACGAGCAGTACTTC. Protein: CASSSRYSGYEQYF. The chain links TRBV7-2 to TRBJ2-7; D perhaps matches TRBD1 (5 bases). The CDR3 totals 14 residues. The germline CDR1 and CDR2 sequences are SGHTA and FQGNSA. V was trimmed by 4 bases and J by 4 bases, leaving 14 bases between them.

V gene TRBV10-2 combines with J gene TRBJ1-1, with a weak D call TRBD1 (6 bases). Per germline, CDR1 WSHSY and CDR2 SAAADI. Trimming stripped 4 bases from V and 11 bases from J, with 17 bases between. This CDR3 is built from 13 residues. This CDR3 is CASSGILTGLAFF. DNA of the CDR3: TGCGCCAGCAGTGGAATTCTTACAGGGCTGGCTTTCTTT.

This clonotype appeared many times. This chain connects TRBV12-3 or TRBV12-4 to TRBJ1-2, with 7 bases fitting TRBD1. The CDR3 totals 14 residues. V shed 5 bases and J 8 bases; nucleotides not matched to a gene: 11. The CDR3 DNA follows: TGTGCCAGCAGTACCCGGGACAGACCCCCGGGCTACACCTTC. Translating gives CASSTRDRPPGYTF.

This chain joins TRBV20-1 and TRBJ1-4; the match to TRBD1 covers 8 bases. The CDR3 has 14 amino acids. Per the germline V gene, CDR1 is DFQATT and CDR2 is SNEGSKA (reference sequence). The junction had 3 bases not matched to a gene; V was cut back by 1 base and J by 5 bases. CDR3 nucleotides: TGCAGTGCTAGAGGGACAGGGAGAAATGAAAAACTGTTTTTT. As protein: CSARGTGRNEKLFF.

CDR3 in amino acids: CASSLPGVRVKSYEQYF. The CDR3 DNA is TGTGCCAGCAGCTTACCCGGGGTGAGAGTAAAGTCCTACGAGCAGTACTTC. The V and J genes are TRBV5-5 and TRBJ2-7; D might be TRBD2 (5 bases). The CDR3 contains 17 residues. Trimming pared 2 bases from V and 1 base from J, leaving 19 bases between. Germline V gene lookup returns CDR1 SGHKS and CDR2 YYEKEE (reference sequence).

This clonotype was recorded at least ten times. This chain links TRBV29-1 with TRBJ1-5; a weak D match, TRBD1 (6 bases). With 6 bases removed from V and 0 bases from J, the gap between germline ends came to 12 bases. CDR1 is SQVTM, CDR2 ANQGSEA, per germline. The CDR3 extends over 14 amino acids. The CDR3 sequence is CSVGDTNSNQPQHF. The CDR3 bases are TGCAGCGTGGGGGACACCAATAGCAATCAGCCCCAGCATTTT.

This clonotype has only a few counts. The genes are TRBV5-1 and TRBJ2-5; no definite D call. This CDR3 spans 14 amino acids. V lost 1 base to trimming and J lost 1 base, with 8 bases between them. Germline-derived CDR1 and CDR2 are SGHRS and YFSETQ. Here the CDR3 reads CASSLRRAQETQYF. The DNA of the CDR3 is TGCGCCAGCAGCTTGAGAAGGGCCCAAGAGACCCAGTACTTC.

The genes are TRBV7-2 and TRBJ2-7; D gene unclear. The CDR3 consists of 13 residues. V was clipped by 2 bases and J by 5 bases, with 10 bases between them. Germline lookup yields CDR1 SGHTA and CDR2 FQGNSA. CDR3 loop: CASSLTRIDEQYF. The CDR3 DNA reads TGTGCCAGCAGCTTAACCAGAATAGACGAGCAGTACTTC.

The V gene is TRBV20-1, the J gene TRBJ2-7; perhaps TRBD1 as D (7 bases). V was shortened by 0 bases and J by 1 base, with 13 bases between the two germline ends. CDR3 length: 15 residues. Germline CDR1 DFQATT, CDR2 SNEGSKA (reference sequence). This CDR3 is CSAREARGVSYEQYF. CDR3 in DNA: TGCAGTGCTAGAGAGGCCAGGGGGGTATCCTACGAGCAGTACTTC.

This clonotype was observed a handful of times. This chain connects TRBV12-3 or TRBV12-4 to TRBJ1-1, with D hard to call. Trimming took off 7 bases at V and 0 bases at J, with 12 bases between the two ends. This CDR3 comprises 14 residues. The CDR3 sequence: CASTSRGMNTEAFF. In DNA form, the CDR3 reads TGTGCCAGCACCTCCCGCGGCATGAACACTGAAGCTTTCTTT.

The sample holds a few counts of this clonotype. The chain employs TRBV6-6 and TRBJ2-1; 7 positions match TRBD2. The junction had 6 bases not matched to a gene; V was cut back by 11 bases and J by 2 bases. CDR1 and CDR2 from the germline V gene are MNHNY and SVGAGI (reference sequence). The CDR3 consists of 13 residues. The CDR3 is CAVAGLAYNEQFF. CDR3 sequence (DNA): TGTGCCGTAGCGGGTCTGGCCTACAATGAGCAGTTCTTC.

The gene calls are TRBV28 and TRBJ2-1; 8 bases are a match to TRBD2. Trimming at V came to 5 bases and at J to 5 bases, leaving 11 bases not matched to a gene. The CDR3 sequence is 16 residues long. CDR1 and CDR2 from the germline V gene are MDHEN and SYDVKM. CDR3 region: CASSRTPGGPHNEQFF. The CDR3 bases are TGTGCCAGCAGTCGCACACCGGGAGGGCCGCACAATGAGCAGTTCTTC. The full variable domain, its missing parts supplied by reference TRBV28 and TRBJ2-1, is DVKVTQSSRYLVKRTGEKVFLECVQDMDHENMFWYRQDPGLGLRLIYFSYDVKMKEKGDIPEGYSVSREKKERFSLILESASTNQTSMYLCASSRTPGGPHNEQFFGPGTRLTVL.